Below, 7 T cell receptor beta chains from the same sample are listed, as sequenced in a study of breast tumors, draining lymph nodes, adjacent tissues (dated by TCRdb to 2015 to 2016). Library construction relied on multiplex PCR. TCRdb records Illumina HiSeq 2000 as the sequencer. TCRdb reprocessing: public reads trimmed at Q25 with fastp, clones called with MiXCR, in-frame beta chains kept. All rows with the same CDR3 protein become a single entry with the most common DNA and genes. The sample records about 35,000 distinct CDR3 sequences, around a third of which are singletons. Approximately 11% of the sample rests with the top ten. Sequencing was performed on breast tumor tissue. These TCRs come from a female donor with breast cancer. Some clones in this sample may be carry-over from other donors' samples.

The chain combines TRBV6-2 or TRBV6-3 with TRBJ2-1; 10 bases line up with TRBD2. V trimming: 5 bases; J trimming: 2 bases; junction bases outside the gene matches: 6. The CDR3 spans 16 residues. Per germline, CDR1 MNHEY and CDR2 SVGEGT. The DNA of the CDR3 is TGTGCCAGCAGTACCGTGCTAGCGGGAGCCTACAATGAGCAGTTCTTC. Its protein product is CASSTVLAGAYNEQFF.

This rearrangement joins TRBV28 to TRBJ2-5; D tentatively reads TRBD1 or TRBD2 (5 bases each). The CDR3 runs to 16 residues. CDR1 is MDHEN and CDR2 is SYDVKM in the germline V gene. Trimming took 6 bases from V and 4 from J, leaving 21 bases between them. The CDR3 spells CASSISGVGVRETQYF. The DNA for the CDR3 is TGTGCCAGCAGCATCTCTGGGGTGGGGGTAAGAGAGACCCAGTACTTC.

This clonotype came up many times. The chain links TRBV4-2 to TRBJ2-7; 8 bases are shared with TRBD2. The CDR3 extends over 16 amino acids. Germline CDR1 is LGHNA and CDR2 is YNFKEQ. J gave up 2 bases and V 0 bases, and 6 bases lay outside the gene matches. CDR3: CASSQDGQRGTYEQYF. The CDR3 DNA reads TGTGCCAGCAGCCAAGATGGCCAGCGGGGGACCTACGAGCAGTACTTC.

This clonotype was recorded many times. The conserved final phenylalanine or tryptophan is absent from the CDR3, which likely points to a read error. The DNA is left out, because the CDR3 cannot be placed on it with certainty; the CDR3 is given as TCRdb lists it. The chain recombines TRBV20-1 with TRBJ1-2; the D segment call TRBD1 is taken from the table without a DNA check. CDR1 is DFQATT, CDR2 SNEGSKA, per germline (reference sequence). The CDR3 is made up of 12 amino acids, end residues included. CDR3 sequence reads: CSARDLARGYVI.

At least ten counts were recorded for this clonotype. V is TRBV24-1 and J is TRBJ2-5; 11 nucleotides line up with TRBD1. This CDR3 contains 15 residues. Per germline, CDR1 KGHDR and CDR2 SFDVKD. Trimming at V came to 4 bases and at J to 5 bases, leaving 5 bases not matched to a gene. CDR3 protein: CATSDRTGGLETQYF. CDR3 sequence (DNA): TGTGCCACCAGTGACCGGACAGGGGGCCTGGAGACCCAGTACTTC.

This clonotype was detected many times. The CDR3 loop reads CSARRGQAGANVLTF. CDR3 bases: TGCAGTGCTAGAAGGGGTCAGGCTGGGGCCAACGTCCTGACTTTC. The rearrangement links TRBV20-1 to TRBJ2-6; TRBD1 is a possible D gene (5 bases). The CDR3 length is 15 residues. CDR1 is DFQATT, CDR2 SNEGSKA, per germline (reference sequence). V was trimmed by 2 bases and J by 2 bases, leaving 10 bases between them.

A few counts support this clonotype. The J gene is TRBJ1-2, the V gene TRBV3-1, with D unresolved. The V gene's germline CDR1 is LGHDT and CDR2 YNNKEL (reference sequence). V dropped 0 bases and J dropped 4 bases, with 9 bases sitting between them. The CDR3 has 14 amino acids. DNA for the CDR3: TGTGCCAGCAGCCAAGAAGGCCACCCCTATGGCTACACCTTC. It encodes CASSQEGHPYGYTF.